Presented here are 14 T cell receptor beta chains from one specimen sequenced in a study of shared clonotypes between healthy human individuals. Method: immunoSEQ multiplex PCR; TCRdb's copy keeps in-frame clones and lacks some. The sample consists of just over 2,000,000 clones, about 95% of them appearing once. Sequenced: naive CD4+ T cells sorted from blood. Subset given: CD45RA+ positively selected. These receptors all stem from a man younger than 35 in good health.

The chain uses TRBV10-2 and TRBJ2-7, with 9 bases aligning to TRBD1. Germline assignment: CDR1 WSHSY and CDR2 SAAADI. There are 15 residues in the CDR3. Losses at the gene ends were 7 bases for V and 4 bases for J; bases not matched to a gene: 11. The CDR3 is CASTPADRGPYEQYF. CDR3 DNA sequence: TGCGCCAGCACTCCGGCGGACAGGGGCCCGTACGAGCAGTACTTC.

CDR3 sequence reads: CASSVGRSMSYEQYF. The CDR3 DNA follows: TGTGCCAGCAGTGTTGGCAGGTCAATGTCCTACGAGCAGTACTTC. This chain links TRBV2 with TRBJ2-7; no definite D call. The V and J ends lost 4 bases and 1 base respectively, with 14 bases between them. The CDR3 consists of 15 residues. CDR1 and CDR2 (germline): SNHLY, FYNNEI.

The rearrangement uses TRBV29-1 and TRBJ2-5, with a tentative D call TRBD2 (5 bases). This CDR3 has 19 amino acids. CDR1 is SQVTM and CDR2 is ANQGSEA in the germline V gene. V lost 1 base to trimming and J lost 5 bases, with 29 bases between them. CDR3 nucleotides: TGCAGCGTTGAAGGGGCCGGGAAAAGGACCAACCTCGAATGGGAGACCCAGTACTTC. As protein: CSVEGAGKRTNLEWETQYF.

The chain employs TRBV5-1 and TRBJ2-7, with D unresolved. Germline values: CDR1 SGHRS, CDR2 YFSETQ. The ends were cut back, 4 bases at V and 2 bases at J, with 7 bases in the middle. The length of the CDR3 is 12 residues. The DNA of the CDR3 is TGCGCCAGCAGCAAGGATACCTACGAGCAGTACTTC. Protein sequence: CASSKDTYEQYF.

The CDR3 DNA reads as TGTGCCAGCAGCCGGGTGCCGGGACCCTCCTACGAGCAGTACTTC. Its protein is CASSRVPGPSYEQYF. V gene TRBV14 combines with J gene TRBJ2-7, with D perhaps being TRBD1 or TRBD2 (5 bases each). This CDR3 is built from 15 residues. Germline V gene lookup returns CDR1 SGHDN and CDR2 FVKESK. The V end was cut by 4 bases, the J end by 0 bases, with 13 bases between.

J is TRBJ1-1 and V is TRBV30; D is undetermined. The CDR3 loop spans 11 amino acids. Trimming took 4 bases from V and 5 from J, leaving 8 bases between them. The germline V gene has CDR1 GTSNPN and CDR2 SVGIG (reference sequence). The CDR3 DNA sequence: TGTGCCTGGAATCATGGGACTGAAGCTTTCTTT. Residues: CAWNHGTEAFF.

V usage is TRBV9 and J usage is TRBJ2-2, with unresolved D. Germline CDR1 and CDR2: SGDLS and YYNGEE. CDR3 length equals 15 residues. The germline V and J ends were trimmed by 0 bases and 4 bases, with 10 bases remaining between them. The CDR3 region has the DNA TGTGCCAGCAGCGTAGAGTTAACCGGCACCGGGGAGCTGTTTTTT. Its translation: CASSVELTGTGELFF.

As concerns this clone: This clone may be a read error of a much larger clone one base away. The chain carries TRBV7-7 and TRBJ2-7, with 7 bases that match TRBD1. The CDR3 totals 14 residues. The germline V gene encodes CDR1 SSHAT and CDR2 FNYEAQ (reference sequence). CDR3 DNA sequence: TGTGCTAGCAGCTTCCGGGACAGATCTTACGAGCAGTACTTC. Amino acid sequence: CASSFRDRSYEQYF. Drawing the rest from reference TRBV7-7 and TRBJ2-7, the complete variable domain is GAGVSQSPRYKVTKRGQDVTLRCDPISSHATLYWYQQALGQGPEFLTYFNYEAQPDKSGLPSDRFSAERPEGSISTLTIQRTEQRDSAMYRCASSFRDRSYEQYFGPGTRLTVT.

CDR3 in DNA: TGCGCCAGCACCTCGGACAGCTTGAACACCGGGGAGCTGTTTTTT. It specifies CASTSDSLNTGELFF. The chain couples TRBV5-1 to TRBJ2-2; D may be TRBD1 (6 bases). The V gene's germline CDR1 is SGHRS and CDR2 YFSETQ. This CDR3 comprises 15 residues. Trimming stripped 6 bases from V and 1 base from J, with 13 bases between.

CDR3 protein: CASSGGQITDTQYF. The CDR3 bases are TGTGCCAGCAGTGGCGGACAAATCACAGATACGCAGTATTTT. This chain links TRBV2 with TRBJ2-3; TRBD1 might be the D (5 bases). Germline V gives CDR1 SNHLY, CDR2 FYNNEI. The CDR3 contains 14 residues. The V gene lost 4 bases and the J gene lost 2 bases, with 10 bases spanning the gap.

Comment on this clone: At the DNA level, this CDR3 is encoded by other sequences in the same sample as well. This chain links TRBV5-1 with TRBJ2-3; a possible D gene is TRBD1 (5 bases). Deletions cut 1 base from V and 2 bases from J, with 11 bases between. The CDR3 totals 15 residues. Germline V CDR1 and CDR2: SGHRS, YFSETQ. CDR3 in DNA: TGCGCCAGCAGCTTGTCAGGGCGCGACACAGATACGCAGTATTTT. As protein: CASSLSGRDTDTQYF.

This chain links TRBV6-6 with TRBJ2-6; no clear D. From germline, CDR1 is MNHNY and CDR2 SVGAGI (reference sequence). The V and J ends lost 4 bases and 0 bases respectively, with 7 bases between them. The CDR3 consists of 15 residues. The CDR3 here is CASSSWSSGANVLTF. CDR3 coding DNA: TGTGCCAGCAGTTCGTGGAGCTCTGGGGCCAACGTCCTGACTTTC.

This clone was recorded only once. The same CDR3 arises from other DNA sequences in this sample as well. This chain links TRBV5-1 with TRBJ1-6; maybe TRBD1 (5 bases). CDR1 is SGHRS, CDR2 YFSETQ, per germline. The germline V and J ends were trimmed by 0 bases and 5 bases, with 9 bases remaining between them. The CDR3 has 15 residues. CDR3: CASSLGGTNNSPLHF. The CDR3 nucleotides read TGCGCCAGCAGCTTGGGCGGGACCAATAATTCACCCCTCCACTTT.

This chain connects TRBV9 to TRBJ2-3; 10 bases map to TRBD1. Germline CDR1 is SGDLS and CDR2 is YYNGEE. V was clipped by 3 bases and J by 4 bases; unmatched bases: 2. The CDR3 is made up of 14 amino acids. CDR3 in amino acids: CASSDGTGADTQYF. The CDR3 bases are TGTGCCAGCAGCGACGGGACAGGGGCAGATACGCAGTATTTT.